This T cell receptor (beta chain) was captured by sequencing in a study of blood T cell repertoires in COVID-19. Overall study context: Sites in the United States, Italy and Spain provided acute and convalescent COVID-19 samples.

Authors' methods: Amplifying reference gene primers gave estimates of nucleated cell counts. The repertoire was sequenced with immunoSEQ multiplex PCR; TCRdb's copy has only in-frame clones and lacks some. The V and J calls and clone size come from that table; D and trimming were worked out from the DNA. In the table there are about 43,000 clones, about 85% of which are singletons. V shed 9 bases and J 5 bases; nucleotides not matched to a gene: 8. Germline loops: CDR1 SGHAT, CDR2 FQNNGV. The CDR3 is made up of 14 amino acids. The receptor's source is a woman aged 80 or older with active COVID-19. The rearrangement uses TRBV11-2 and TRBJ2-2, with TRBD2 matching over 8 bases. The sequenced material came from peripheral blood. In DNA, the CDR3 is TGTGCCAGTGGAATAGCGGGGCAAACCGGGGAGCTGTTTTTT. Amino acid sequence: CASGIAGQTGELFF.